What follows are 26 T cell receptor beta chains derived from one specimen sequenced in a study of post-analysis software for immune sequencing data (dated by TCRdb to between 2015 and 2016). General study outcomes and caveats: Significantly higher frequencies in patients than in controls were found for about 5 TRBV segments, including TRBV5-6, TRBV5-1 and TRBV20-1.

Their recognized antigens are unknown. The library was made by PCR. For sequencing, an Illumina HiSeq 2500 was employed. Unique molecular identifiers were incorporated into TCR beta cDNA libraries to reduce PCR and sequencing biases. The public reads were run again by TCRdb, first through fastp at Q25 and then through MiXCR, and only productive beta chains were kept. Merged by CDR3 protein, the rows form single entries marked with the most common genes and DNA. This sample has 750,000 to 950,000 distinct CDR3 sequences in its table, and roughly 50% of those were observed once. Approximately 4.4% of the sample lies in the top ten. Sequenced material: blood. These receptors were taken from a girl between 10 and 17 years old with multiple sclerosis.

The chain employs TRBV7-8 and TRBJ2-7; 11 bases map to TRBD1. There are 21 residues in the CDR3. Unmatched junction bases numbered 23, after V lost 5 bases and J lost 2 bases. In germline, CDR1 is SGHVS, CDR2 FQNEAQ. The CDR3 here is CASSPPILPGQGVTGPYEQYF. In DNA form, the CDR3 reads TGTGCCAGCAGCCCACCTATCTTACCGGGACAGGGGGTTACGGGCCCCTACGAGCAGTACTTC.

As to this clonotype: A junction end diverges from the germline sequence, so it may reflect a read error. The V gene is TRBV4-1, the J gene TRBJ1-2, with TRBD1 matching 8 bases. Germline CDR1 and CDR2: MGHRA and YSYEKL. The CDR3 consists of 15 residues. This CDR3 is CASSPPGQVYYGSTF. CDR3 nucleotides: TGCGCCAGCAGCCCTCCGGGACAGGTTTACTATGGCTCCACCTTC.

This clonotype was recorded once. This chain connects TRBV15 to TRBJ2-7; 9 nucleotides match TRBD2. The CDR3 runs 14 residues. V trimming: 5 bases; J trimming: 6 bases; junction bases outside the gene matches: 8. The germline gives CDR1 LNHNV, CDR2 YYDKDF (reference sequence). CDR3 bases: TGTGCCACCAGCTCCGGGACTAGCTCCCGCGAGCAGTACTTC. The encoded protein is CATSSGTSSREQYF.

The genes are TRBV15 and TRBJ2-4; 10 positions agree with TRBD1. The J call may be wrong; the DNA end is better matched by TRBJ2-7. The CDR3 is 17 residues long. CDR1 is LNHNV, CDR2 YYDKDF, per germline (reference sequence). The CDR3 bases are TGTGCCACCAGCAGGGGCCGGGACAGGGGCCAGGGCTACGAGCAGTACTTC. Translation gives CATSRGRDRGQGYEQYF.

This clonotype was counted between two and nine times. The CDR3 loop reads CASSMTSGVRETQYF. CDR3 nucleotides: TGTGCCAGCAGCATGACTAGCGGGGTTCGAGAGACCCAGTACTTC. The chain recombines TRBV6-4 with TRBJ2-5, with 11 bases that match TRBD2. This CDR3 contains 15 residues. Unmatched junction bases numbered 7, after V lost 6 bases and J lost 4 bases. The germline gives CDR1 MRHNA, CDR2 SNTAGT.

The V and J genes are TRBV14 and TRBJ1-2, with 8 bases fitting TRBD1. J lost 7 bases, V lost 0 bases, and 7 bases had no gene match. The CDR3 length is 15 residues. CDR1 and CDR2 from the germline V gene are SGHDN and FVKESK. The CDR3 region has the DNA TGTGCCAGCAGCCAAGAAGGGACAGGAAACGGTGGCTACACCTTC. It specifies CASSQEGTGNGGYTF.

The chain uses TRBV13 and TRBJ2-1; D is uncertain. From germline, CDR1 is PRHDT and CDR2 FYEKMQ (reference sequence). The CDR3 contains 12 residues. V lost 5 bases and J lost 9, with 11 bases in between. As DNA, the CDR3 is TGTGCCAGCAGCGTCCTAAGGAGTGAGCAGTTCTTC. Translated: CASSVLRSEQFF.

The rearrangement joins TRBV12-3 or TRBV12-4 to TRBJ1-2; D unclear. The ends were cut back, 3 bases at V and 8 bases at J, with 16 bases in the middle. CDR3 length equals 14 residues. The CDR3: CASSFEWVVEGYTF. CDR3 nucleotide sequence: TGTGCCAGCAGTTTTGAATGGGTCGTTGAAGGCTACACCTTC.

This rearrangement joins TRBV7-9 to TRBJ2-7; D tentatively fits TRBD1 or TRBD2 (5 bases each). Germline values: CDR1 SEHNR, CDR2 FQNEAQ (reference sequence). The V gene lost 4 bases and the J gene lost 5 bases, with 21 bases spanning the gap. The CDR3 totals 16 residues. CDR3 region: CASSSIRFRDLNEQYF. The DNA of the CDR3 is TGTGCCAGCAGCTCCATCAGGTTCAGGGACCTAAACGAGCAGTACTTC.

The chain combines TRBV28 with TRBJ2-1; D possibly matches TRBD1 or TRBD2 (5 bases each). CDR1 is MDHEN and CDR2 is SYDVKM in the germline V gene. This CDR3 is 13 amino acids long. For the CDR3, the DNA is TGTGCAGCCGGGGCGTTGGACTACAATGAGCAGTTCTTC. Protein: CAAGALDYNEQFF.

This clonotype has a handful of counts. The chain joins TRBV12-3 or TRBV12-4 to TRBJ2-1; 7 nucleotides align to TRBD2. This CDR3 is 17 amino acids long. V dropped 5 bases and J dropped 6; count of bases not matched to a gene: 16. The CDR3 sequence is CASSLEIGLGGSNEQFF. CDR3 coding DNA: TGTGCCAGCAGTCTGGAAATAGGACTAGGAGGAAGCAATGAGCAGTTCTTC.

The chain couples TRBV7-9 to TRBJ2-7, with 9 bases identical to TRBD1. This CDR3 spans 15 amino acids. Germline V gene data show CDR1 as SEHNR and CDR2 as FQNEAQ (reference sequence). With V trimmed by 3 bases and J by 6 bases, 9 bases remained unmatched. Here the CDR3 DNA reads TGTGCCAGCAGCTTTCTCACAGGGGGCTCTACCGAGCAGTACTTC. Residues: CASSFLTGGSTEQYF.

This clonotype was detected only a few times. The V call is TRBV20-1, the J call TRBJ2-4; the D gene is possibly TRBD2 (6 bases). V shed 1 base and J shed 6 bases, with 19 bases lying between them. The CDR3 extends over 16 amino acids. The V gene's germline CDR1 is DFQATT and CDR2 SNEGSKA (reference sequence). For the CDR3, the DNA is TGCAGTGCTAGAGTCTATGGGGGAGTGGGAGGAAACATTCAGTACTTC. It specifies CSARVYGGVGGNIQYF.

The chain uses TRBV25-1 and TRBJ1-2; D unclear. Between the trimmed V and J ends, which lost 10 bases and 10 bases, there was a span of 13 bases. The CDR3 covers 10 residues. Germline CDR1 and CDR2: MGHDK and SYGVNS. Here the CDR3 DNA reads TGTGCCACCAGCCAAGTAGACTACACCTTC. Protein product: CATSQVDYTF.

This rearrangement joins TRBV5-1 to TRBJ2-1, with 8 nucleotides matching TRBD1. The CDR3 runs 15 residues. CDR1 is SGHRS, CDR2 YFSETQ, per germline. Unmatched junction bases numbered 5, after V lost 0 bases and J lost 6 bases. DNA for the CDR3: TGCGCCAGCAGCTTGGGGCAGGGGGCGCCCAATGAGCAGTTCTTC. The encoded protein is CASSLGQGAPNEQFF.

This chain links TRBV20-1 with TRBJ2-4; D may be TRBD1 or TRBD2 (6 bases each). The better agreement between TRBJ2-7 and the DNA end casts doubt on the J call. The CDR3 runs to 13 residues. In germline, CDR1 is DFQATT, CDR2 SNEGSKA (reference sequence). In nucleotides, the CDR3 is TGCAGTGCCCTAAGAGGGGGGAGTTGCGAGCAGTACTTC. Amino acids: CSALRGGSCEQYF.

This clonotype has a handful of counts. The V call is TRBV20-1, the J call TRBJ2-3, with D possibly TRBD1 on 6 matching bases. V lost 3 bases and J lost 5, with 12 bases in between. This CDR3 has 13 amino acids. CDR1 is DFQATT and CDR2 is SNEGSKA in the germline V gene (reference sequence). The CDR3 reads CSARKQGRDTQYF. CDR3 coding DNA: TGCAGTGCTAGGAAACAGGGAAGAGATACGCAGTATTTT.

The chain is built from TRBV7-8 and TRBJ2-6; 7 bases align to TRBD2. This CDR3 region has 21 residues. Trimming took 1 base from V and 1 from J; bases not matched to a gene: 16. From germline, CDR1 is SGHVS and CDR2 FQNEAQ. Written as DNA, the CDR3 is TGTGCCAGCAGCTTAGACCCCTCTTTGCGGGAGATGGGTTCTGGGGCCAACGTCCTGACTTTC. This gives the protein CASSLDPSLREMGSGANVLTF.

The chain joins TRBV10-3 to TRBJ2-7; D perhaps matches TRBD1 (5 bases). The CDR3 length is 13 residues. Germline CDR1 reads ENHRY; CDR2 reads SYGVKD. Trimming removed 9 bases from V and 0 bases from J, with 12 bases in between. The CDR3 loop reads CAMLRQSSYEQYF. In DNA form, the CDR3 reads TGTGCCATGCTTAGACAGAGCTCCTACGAGCAGTACTTC.

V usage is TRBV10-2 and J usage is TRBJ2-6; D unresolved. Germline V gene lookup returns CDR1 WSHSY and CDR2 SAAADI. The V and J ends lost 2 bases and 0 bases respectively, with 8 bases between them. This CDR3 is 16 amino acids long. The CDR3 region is CASSEKAHSGANVLTF. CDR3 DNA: TGCGCCAGCAGTGAGAAGGCCCACTCTGGGGCCAACGTCCTGACTTTC.

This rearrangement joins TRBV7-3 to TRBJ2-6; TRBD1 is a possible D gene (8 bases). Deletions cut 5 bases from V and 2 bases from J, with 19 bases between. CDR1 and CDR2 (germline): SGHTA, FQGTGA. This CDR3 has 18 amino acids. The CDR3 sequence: CASSRITGGGTGANVLTF. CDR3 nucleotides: TGTGCCAGCAGCCGGATCACAGGGGGGGGAACTGGGGCCAACGTCCTGACTTTC. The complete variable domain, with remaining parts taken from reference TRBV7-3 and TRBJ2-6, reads GAGVSQTPSNKVTEKGKYVELRCDPISGHTALYWYRQSLGQGPEFLIYFQGTGAADDSGLPNDRFFAVRPEGSVSTLKIQRTERGDSAVYLCASSRITGGGTGANVLTFGAGSRLTVL.

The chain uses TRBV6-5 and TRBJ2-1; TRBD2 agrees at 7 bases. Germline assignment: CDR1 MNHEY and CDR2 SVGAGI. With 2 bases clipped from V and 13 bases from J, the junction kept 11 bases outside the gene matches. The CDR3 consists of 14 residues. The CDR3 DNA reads TGTGCCAGCAGTTACGGGCTAGCGGCCAAGGTCCAGTTCTTC. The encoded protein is CASSYGLAAKVQFF.

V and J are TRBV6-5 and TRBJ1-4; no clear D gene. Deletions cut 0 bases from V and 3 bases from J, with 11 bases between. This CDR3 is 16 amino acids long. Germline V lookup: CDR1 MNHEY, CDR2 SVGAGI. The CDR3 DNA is TGTGCCAGCAGTTACTCCGGGGTTCGGGCTAATGAAAAACTGTTTTTT. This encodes CASSYSGVRANEKLFF.

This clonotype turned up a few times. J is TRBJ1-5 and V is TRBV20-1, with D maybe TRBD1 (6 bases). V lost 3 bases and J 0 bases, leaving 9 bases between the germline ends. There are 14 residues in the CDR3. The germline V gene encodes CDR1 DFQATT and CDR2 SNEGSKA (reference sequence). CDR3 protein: CSASRDNSNQPQHF. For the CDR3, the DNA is TGCAGTGCTAGCCGGGACAATAGCAATCAGCCCCAGCATTTT.

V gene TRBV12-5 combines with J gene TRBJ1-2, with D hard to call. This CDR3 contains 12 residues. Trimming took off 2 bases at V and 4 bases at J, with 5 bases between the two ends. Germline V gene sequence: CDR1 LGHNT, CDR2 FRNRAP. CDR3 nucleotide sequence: TGTGCTAGTGGTTTGACAAGCTATGGCTACACCTTC. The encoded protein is CASGLTSYGYTF.

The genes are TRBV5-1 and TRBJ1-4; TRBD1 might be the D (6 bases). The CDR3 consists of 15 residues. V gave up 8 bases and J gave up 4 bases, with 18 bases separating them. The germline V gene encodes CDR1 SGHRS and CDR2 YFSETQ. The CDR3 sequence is CASQHGGALNEKLFF. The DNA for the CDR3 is TGCGCCAGTCAACATGGGGGGGCTCTTAATGAAAAACTGTTTTTT.